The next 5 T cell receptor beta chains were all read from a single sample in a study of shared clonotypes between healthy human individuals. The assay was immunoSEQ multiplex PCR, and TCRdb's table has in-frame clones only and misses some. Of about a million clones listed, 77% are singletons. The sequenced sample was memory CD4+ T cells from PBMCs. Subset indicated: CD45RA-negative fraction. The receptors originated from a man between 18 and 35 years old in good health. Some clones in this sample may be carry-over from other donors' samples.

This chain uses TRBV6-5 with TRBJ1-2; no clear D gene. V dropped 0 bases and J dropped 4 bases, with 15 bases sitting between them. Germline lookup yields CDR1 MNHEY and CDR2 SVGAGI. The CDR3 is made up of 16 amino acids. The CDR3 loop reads CASSYSILNAIYGYTF. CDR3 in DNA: TGTGCCAGCAGTTACTCGATTCTTAACGCCATCTATGGCTACACCTTC.

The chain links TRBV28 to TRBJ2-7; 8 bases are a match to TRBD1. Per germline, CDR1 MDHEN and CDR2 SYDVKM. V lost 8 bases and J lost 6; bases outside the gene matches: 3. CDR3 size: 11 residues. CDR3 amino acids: CASGQGVEQYF. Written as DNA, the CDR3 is TGTGCCAGCGGACAGGGTGTCGAGCAGTACTTC. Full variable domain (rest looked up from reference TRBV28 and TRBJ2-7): DVKVTQSSRYLVKRTGEKVFLECVQDMDHENMFWYRQDPGLGLRLIYFSYDVKMKEKGDIPEGYSVSREKKERFSLILESASTNQTSMYLCASGQGVEQYFGPGTRLTVT.

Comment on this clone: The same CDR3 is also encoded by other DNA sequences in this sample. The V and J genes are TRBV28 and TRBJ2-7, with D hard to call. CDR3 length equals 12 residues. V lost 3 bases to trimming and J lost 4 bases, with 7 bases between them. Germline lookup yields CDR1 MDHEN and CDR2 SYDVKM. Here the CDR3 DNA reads TGTGCCAGCAGTTTGCGGCGATACGAGCAGTACTTC. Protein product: CASSLRRYEQYF. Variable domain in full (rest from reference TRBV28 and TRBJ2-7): DVKVTQSSRYLVKRTGEKVFLECVQDMDHENMFWYRQDPGLGLRLIYFSYDVKMKEKGDIPEGYSVSREKKERFSLILESASTNQTSMYLCASSLRRYEQYFGPGTRLTVT.

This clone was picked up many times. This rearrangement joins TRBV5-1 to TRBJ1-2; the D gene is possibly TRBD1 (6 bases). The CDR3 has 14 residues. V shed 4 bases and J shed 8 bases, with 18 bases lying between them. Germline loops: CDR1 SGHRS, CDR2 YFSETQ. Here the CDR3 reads CASSAQTGREGYTF. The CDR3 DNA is TGCGCCAGCAGCGCCCAGACAGGCAGGGAGGGCTACACCTTC.

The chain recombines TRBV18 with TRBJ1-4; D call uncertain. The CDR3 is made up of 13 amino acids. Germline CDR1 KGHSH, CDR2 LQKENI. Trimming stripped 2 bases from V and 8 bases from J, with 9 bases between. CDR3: CASSPNQREKLFF. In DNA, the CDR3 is TGTGCCAGCTCACCAAACCAGCGGGAAAAACTGTTTTTT.